This TCR beta chain was sequenced for a study of blood T cell repertoires in COVID-19. Study background: Samples taken during acute and convalescent COVID-19 were collected in the United States, Italy and Spain. From T cells, B-cell-depleted T cells, or PBMCs came the material, which was cDNA or gDNA.

Germline CDR1 is MDHEN and CDR2 is SYDVKM. This CDR3 contains 16 residues. V lost 6 bases to trimming and J lost 4 bases, with 21 bases between them. In the authors' methods: Cell counts per sample came from amplifying reference gene primers. Only in-frame clones appear in the TCRdb table, and some are missing; sequencing was by immunoSEQ multiplex PCR. That table is the source of V, J and clone size, and D and trimming were worked out from the DNA. The table lists some 200,000 clones, about 86% of them singletons. The sequence derives from a human donor with acute or convalescent COVID-19. The donor label of this sample is uncertain. Sequencing was carried out using peripheral blood. V and J are TRBV28 and TRBJ1-2; D perhaps matches TRBD1 (5 bases). CDR3 sequence: CASSPGGGQGGYGYTF. The CDR3 coding sequence is TGTGCCAGCAGCCCCGGGGGTGGTCAGGGTGGCTATGGCTACACCTTC.